The 17 T cell receptor beta chains in this list originate from one sample, sequenced in a study of blood T cell repertoires in COVID-19. TCRdb keeps only in-frame clones here, not all; method: immunoSEQ multiplex PCR. The sample shows about 65,000 clones, over 80% of them seen only once. What was sequenced was peripheral blood. The receptors originated from a human donor in a cohort sampled during active COVID-19.

The J gene is TRBJ1-1, the V gene TRBV6-5; D gene unclear. The CDR3 totals 11 residues. Germline values: CDR1 MNHEY, CDR2 SVGAGI. V was pared by 6 bases and J by 4 bases, with 6 bases between. Written as DNA, the CDR3 is TGTGCCAGCAGCTCGGGCACTGAAGCTTTCTTT. This encodes CASSSGTEAFF.

This clone was observed a few times. The chain joins TRBV28 to TRBJ1-1; maybe TRBD1 (5 bases). This CDR3 comprises 16 residues. Trimming removed 2 bases at V and 5 bases at J, with 18 bases between. Per germline, CDR1 MDHEN and CDR2 SYDVKM. CDR3 residues: CASSLGGPKGRTEAFF. CDR3 nucleotides: TGTGCCAGCAGTTTAGGGGGTCCGAAGGGGAGGACTGAAGCTTTCTTT.

This chain connects TRBV28 to TRBJ2-5; 8 bases match TRBD2. The germline V gene encodes CDR1 MDHEN and CDR2 SYDVKM. Trimming cost V 7 bases and J 2 bases; bases outside gene matches: 6. This CDR3 has 14 residues. The CDR3 is CASTRGGSQETQYF. The DNA for the CDR3 is TGTGCCAGCACCCGCGGGGGGTCACAAGAGACCCAGTACTTC.

The V call is TRBV30, the J call TRBJ2-5; the D is unclear. Germline V gene data show CDR1 as GTSNPN and CDR2 as SVGIG (reference sequence). V lost 8 bases, J lost 3 bases, and 16 bases lay in between. The CDR3 contains 13 residues. The chain's CDR3 is CAGSLGREETQYF. The DNA for the CDR3 is TGTGCCGGATCCCTGGGCCGAGAAGAGACCCAGTACTTC.

Of note for this clone: An end of the junction does not agree with germline; a read error may underlie this. The CDR3 DNA sequence: TGTGCCAGCAGCCAGGGAGGGGATCCGCTCTTT. This translates into CASSQGGDPLF. The rearrangement joins TRBV5-4 to TRBJ1-1; tentative D call: TRBD1 (5 bases). This CDR3 region has 11 residues. CDR1 is SGHNT and CDR2 is YYREEE in the germline V gene (reference sequence).

Here the CDR3 DNA reads TGTGCCAGCAGTTTAGGGGGGGTTACAGATACGCAGTATTTT. Its translation is CASSLGGVTDTQYF. The J gene is TRBJ2-3, the V gene TRBV28; 7 bases are shared with TRBD2. The CDR3 totals 14 residues. Unmatched junction bases numbered 2, after V lost 2 bases and J lost 3 bases. From germline, CDR1 is MDHEN and CDR2 SYDVKM.

This clone was counted between two and nine times. The chain carries TRBV6-5 and TRBJ1-3, with 7 bases that match TRBD1. The V gene end was trimmed by 6 bases and the J gene end by 2 bases; junction bases not matched to a gene: 7. CDR1 MNHEY and CDR2 SVGAGI come from the germline V gene. The CDR3 has 15 amino acids. CDR3 DNA sequence: TGTGCCAGCAGGCGACAGGGTTTTACTGGAAACACCATATATTTT. Residues: CASRRQGFTGNTIYF.

The genes are TRBV5-4 and TRBJ2-1; D might be TRBD2 (5 bases). CDR1 and CDR2 (germline): SGHNT, YYREEE (reference sequence). The CDR3 contains 14 residues. V was cut by 6 bases and J by 1 base, with 11 bases left in between. CDR3 DNA sequence: TGTGCCAGCACCCGAACGGGATCCTACAATGAGCAGTTCTTC. This codes for CASTRTGSYNEQFF.

This clone was detected once. The V gene is TRBV19, the J gene TRBJ2-4, with a weak D call TRBD1 (5 bases). V shed 1 base and J shed 0 bases, with 16 bases lying between them. Germline-derived CDR1 and CDR2 are LNHDA and SQIVND (reference sequence). The CDR3 has 18 amino acids. CDR3 DNA sequence: TGTGCCAGTAGTATAGTGACAGCTGGCAAACTAGCCAAAAACATTCAGTACTTC. It yields the protein CASSIVTAGKLAKNIQYF.

This sequence joins TRBV7-9 and TRBJ1-3; D gene unclear. Trimming removed 3 bases from V and 0 bases from J, with 9 bases in between. This CDR3 contains 15 residues. Germline V gives CDR1 SEHNR, CDR2 FQNEAQ (reference sequence). The CDR3 nucleotides are TGTGCCAGCAGCTTTATCCCGAGCTCTGGAAACACCATATATTTT. It codes for CASSFIPSSGNTIYF.

The chain combines TRBV19 with TRBJ1-5, with 10 positions matching TRBD1. The V gene's germline CDR1 is LNHDA and CDR2 SQIVND (reference sequence). J was trimmed by 5 bases and V by 0 bases; bases with no gene match: 1. CDR3 size: 15 residues. The chain's CDR3 is CASSIDGQGDQPQHF. The DNA for the CDR3 is TGTGCCAGTAGTATAGACGGACAGGGGGATCAGCCCCAGCATTTT.

This clone showed up just once. The chain combines TRBV6-1 with TRBJ2-5, with 9 bases aligning to TRBD2. This CDR3 region has 16 residues. Germline V gives CDR1 MNHNS, CDR2 SASEGT. After removal of 4 bases from V and 5 bases from J, the junction contained 11 bases not matched to a gene. The CDR3 coding sequence is TGTGCCAGCAGTGGACCTAGCGGGGTGGGGTCGGAGACCCAGTACTTC. Protein product: CASSGPSGVGSETQYF.

The sample holds one count of this clone. This sequence joins TRBV12-3 or TRBV12-4 and TRBJ2-2; D uncertain. This CDR3 is 11 amino acids long. The V and J ends lost 6 bases and 3 bases respectively, with 2 bases between them. CDR3 sequence: CASSYTGELFF. For the CDR3, the DNA is TGTGCCAGCAGCTACACCGGGGAGCTGTTTTTT.

This clone was detected ten times or more. V and J are TRBV4-1 and TRBJ1-4; weak D call: TRBD1 (5 bases). The length of the CDR3 is 17 residues. V lost 1 base, J lost 0 bases, and 12 bases lay in between. Germline-derived CDR1 and CDR2 are MGHRA and YSYEKL. The CDR3 sequence is CASSQALVGATNEKLFF. In DNA form, the CDR3 reads TGCGCCAGCAGCCAAGCACTGGTAGGGGCAACTAATGAAAAACTGTTTTTT.

The chain employs TRBV3-1 (or the pseudogene TRBV3-2) and TRBJ2-5; TRBD2 is a possible D gene (6 bases). Germline CDR1 reads LGHDT; CDR2 reads YNNKEL (reference sequence). The CDR3 totals 14 residues. Trimming shortened V by 4 bases and J by 1 base, and 10 bases separated the two germline ends. This CDR3 reads CASSRNSGQETQYF. The DNA of the CDR3 is TGTGCCAGCAGCCGTAATAGCGGCCAAGAGACCCAGTACTTC.

CDR3 residues: CASSPGDRDSYEQYF. The DNA of the CDR3 is TGCGCCAGCAGCCCAGGGGACAGGGACTCCTACGAGCAGTACTTC. V is TRBV5-1 and J is TRBJ2-7, with 9 positions matching TRBD1. The CDR3 runs to 15 residues. Trimming took 4 bases from V and 0 from J; bases not matched to a gene: 5. Germline loops: CDR1 SGHRS, CDR2 YFSETQ.

This rearrangement joins TRBV7-3 to TRBJ2-3, with D perhaps matching TRBD2 (6 bases). This CDR3 is built from 16 residues. In germline, CDR1 is SGHTA, CDR2 FQGTGA. The V end was cut by 4 bases, the J end by 3 bases, with 17 bases between. In DNA, the CDR3 is TGTGCCAGCAGCTCATATGGACGGGGAGGTACAGATACGCAGTATTTT. Translation gives CASSSYGRGGTDTQYF.